The entry below gives a single T cell receptor (beta chain) sequence along with its context. This record belongs to a study of T cell changes during pregnancy in multiple sclerosis. V shed 0 bases and J shed 8 bases, with 10 bases lying between them. This CDR3 spans 13 amino acids. The V gene's germline CDR1 is MNHNS and CDR2 SASEGT. Repertoires were generated with immunoSEQ multiplex PCR, while TCRdb's copy carries only in-frame clones and drops some. The sample has 60,000 or so clones, nearly 95% seen once; the top ten hold 0.85%. The V and J genes are TRBV6-1 and TRBJ1-2; unclear D gene. The source material was peripheral blood, sampled in the first trimester of pregnancy. The sequence was obtained from a female donor with multiple sclerosis, enrolled in a pregnancy study. The CDR3 sequence: CASSEALGEGYTF. In DNA, the CDR3 is TGTGCCAGCAGTGAAGCGCTTGGGGAGGGCTACACCTTC.